The source of this TCR beta chain is a study of T cell changes during pregnancy in multiple sclerosis. Measured with immunoSEQ multiplex PCR; TCRdb has only the in-frame clones, and not every one. In the table there are tens of thousands of clones, roughly 87% of which are singletons. This CDR3 region has 14 residues. The V and J ends lost 6 bases and 8 bases respectively, with 22 bases between them. Germline loops: CDR1 SQVTM, CDR2 ANQGSEA. Specimen: CD8+ T cells from peripheral blood mononuclear cells, collected before pregnancy. This TCR came from a female donor with multiple sclerosis, enrolled in a pregnancy study. V and J are TRBV29-1 and TRBJ1-2; D might be TRBD1 (5 bases). The CDR3 loop is CSVGEQESVHGYTF. CDR3 coding DNA: TGCAGCGTAGGCGAACAGGAATCTGTACACGGCTACACCTTC.